This entry lists 11 T cell receptor beta chains sequenced from one sample in a study of shared clonotypes between healthy human individuals. Produced via immunoSEQ multiplex PCR; TCRdb's table is partial and in-frame only. The table records approximately 2.5 million clones, more than 90% of them present only once. The material sequenced was naive CD4+ T cells sorted from blood. Subset described: CD45RA+ positively selected. Source of these receptors: a man aged 18 to 30 in good health.

The chain couples TRBV30 to TRBJ1-6; D is ambiguous. Germline assignment: CDR1 GTSNPN and CDR2 SVGIG (reference sequence). CDR3 size: 11 residues. This CDR3 reads CASGGNSPLHF. Written as DNA, the CDR3 is TGTGCAAGTGGAGGCAATTCACCCCTCCACTTT.

V gene TRBV12-5 combines with J gene TRBJ2-7; 7 nucleotides align to TRBD1. This CDR3 is built from 17 residues. The V gene's germline CDR1 is LGHNT and CDR2 FRNRAP. J gave up 0 bases and V 6 bases, and 14 bases lay outside the gene matches. CDR3 DNA: TGTGCTAGTGGCAACGGGACAGCGACTTACTACTCCTACGAGCAGTACTTC. Protein sequence: CASGNGTATYYSYEQYF.

This clone was counted once. The chain combines TRBV11-2 with TRBJ2-7; 9 positions match TRBD1. This CDR3 is 14 amino acids long. V shed 3 bases and J 2 bases; nucleotides not matched to a gene: 2. Germline V lookup: CDR1 SGHAT, CDR2 FQNNGV. CDR3 nucleotides: TGTGCCAGCAGCTTTACAGGGGGCCCCTACGAGCAGTACTTC. Amino acid sequence: CASSFTGGPYEQYF.

The rearrangement uses TRBV9 and TRBJ2-3; the D is unclear. The V end lost 0 bases, the J end lost 6 bases, and 8 bases lay between the germline ends. The CDR3 runs to 13 residues. Germline CDR1 reads SGDLS; CDR2 reads YYNGEE. The CDR3 DNA is TGTGCCAGCAGCGTAGAGGGCCGGGATACGCAGTATTTT. This gives the protein CASSVEGRDTQYF.

The V gene is TRBV6-5, the J gene TRBJ2-7; tentatively, D is TRBD2 (5 bases). The CDR3 has 14 residues. Germline CDR1 reads MNHEY; CDR2 reads SVGAGI. V was trimmed by 5 bases and J by 1 base, leaving 12 bases between them. The CDR3 reads CASSRGPVSYEQYF. The CDR3 DNA sequence: TGTGCCAGCAGTCGCGGGCCAGTATCCTACGAGCAGTACTTC.

This chain connects TRBV18 to TRBJ2-3; D is unclear. With 5 bases removed from V and 5 bases from J, the gap between germline ends came to 11 bases. Per the germline V gene, CDR1 is KGHSH and CDR2 is LQKENI. This CDR3 has 13 residues. The CDR3 loop is CASSTRSRDTQYF. The CDR3 bases are TGTGCCAGCTCAACCAGAAGTCGAGATACGCAGTATTTT.

The V gene is TRBV6-1, the J gene TRBJ1-1; a weak D match, TRBD1 (5 bases). V lost 3 bases and J 5 bases, leaving 13 bases between the germline ends. This CDR3 contains 14 residues. Germline CDR1 MNHNS, CDR2 SASEGT. CDR3 loop: CASSDGAAGTEAFF. The CDR3, as DNA: TGTGCCAGCAGTGATGGGGCAGCCGGAACTGAAGCTTTCTTT.

The V gene is TRBV18, the J gene TRBJ2-5, with D perhaps given as TRBD1 or TRBD2 (6 bases each). The germline CDR1 and CDR2 sequences are KGHSH and LQKENI. This CDR3 spans 12 amino acids. The V and J ends lost 8 bases and 2 bases respectively, with 9 bases between them. The CDR3 is CASGGQQETQYF. The DNA of the CDR3 is TGTGCCAGCGGGGGGCAGCAAGAGACCCAGTACTTC.

The J gene is TRBJ1-1, the V gene TRBV19; D gene ambiguous. Looked up from germline, CDR1 is LNHDA and CDR2 is SQIVND (reference sequence). Trimming stripped 6 bases from V and 1 base from J, with 12 bases between. This CDR3 is 14 amino acids long. This CDR3 reads CASRATRSNTEAFF. The CDR3 DNA follows: TGTGCCAGTAGGGCGACACGGTCGAACACTGAAGCTTTCTTT.

The chain carries TRBV28 and TRBJ1-2; no firm D call. Germline V CDR1 and CDR2: MDHEN, SYDVKM. V lost 8 bases, J lost 1 base, and 8 bases lay in between. CDR3 size: 12 residues. CDR3 amino acids: CASHTLNYGYTF. CDR3 coding DNA: TGTGCCAGCCATACACTTAACTATGGCTACACCTTC.

The chain employs TRBV25-1 and TRBJ2-2; 8 bases line up with TRBD1. The CDR3 is made up of 17 amino acids. Germline V lookup: CDR1 MGHDK, CDR2 SYGVNS. V gave up 6 bases and J gave up 1 base; unmatched junction bases: 10. CDR3 sequence reads: CASSATWGTGNTGELFF. The CDR3 region has the DNA TGTGCCAGCAGCGCAACATGGGGGACAGGGAACACCGGGGAGCTGTTTTTT. Full variable domain (remainder filled in from reference TRBV25-1 and TRBJ2-2): EADIYQTPRYLVIGTGKKITLECSQTMGHDKMYWYQQDPGMELHLIHYSYGVNSTEKGDLSSESTVSRIRTEHFPLTLESARPSHTSQYLCASSATWGTGNTGELFFGEGSRLTVL.